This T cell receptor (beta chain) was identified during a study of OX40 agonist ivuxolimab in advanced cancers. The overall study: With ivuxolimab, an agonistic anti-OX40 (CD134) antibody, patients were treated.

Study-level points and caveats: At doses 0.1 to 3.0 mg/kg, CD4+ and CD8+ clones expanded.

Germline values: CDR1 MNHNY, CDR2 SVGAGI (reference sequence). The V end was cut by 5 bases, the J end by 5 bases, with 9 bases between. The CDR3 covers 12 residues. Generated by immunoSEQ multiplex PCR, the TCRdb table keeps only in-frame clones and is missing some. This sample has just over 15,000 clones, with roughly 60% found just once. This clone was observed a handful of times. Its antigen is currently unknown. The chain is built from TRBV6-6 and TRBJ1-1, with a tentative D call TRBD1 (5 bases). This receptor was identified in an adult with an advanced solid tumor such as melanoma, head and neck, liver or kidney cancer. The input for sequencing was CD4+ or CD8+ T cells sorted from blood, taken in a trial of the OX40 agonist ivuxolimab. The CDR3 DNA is TGTGCCAGCAGTCAGGGTTGGACTGAAGCTTTCTTT. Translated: CASSQGWTEAFF.